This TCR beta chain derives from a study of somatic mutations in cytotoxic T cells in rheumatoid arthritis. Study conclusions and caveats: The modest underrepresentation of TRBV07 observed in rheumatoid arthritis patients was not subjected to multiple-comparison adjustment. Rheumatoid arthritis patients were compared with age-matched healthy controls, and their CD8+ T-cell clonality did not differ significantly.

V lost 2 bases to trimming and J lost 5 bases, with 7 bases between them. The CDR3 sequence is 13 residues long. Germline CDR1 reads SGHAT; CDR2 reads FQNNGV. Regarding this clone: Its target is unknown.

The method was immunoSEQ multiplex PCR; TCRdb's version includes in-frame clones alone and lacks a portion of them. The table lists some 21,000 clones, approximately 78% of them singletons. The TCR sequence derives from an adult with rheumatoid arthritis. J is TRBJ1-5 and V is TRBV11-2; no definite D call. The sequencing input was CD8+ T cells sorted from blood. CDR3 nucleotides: TGTGCCAGCAGCTTATATGTGGATCAGCCCCAGCATTTT. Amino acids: CASSLYVDQPQHF.